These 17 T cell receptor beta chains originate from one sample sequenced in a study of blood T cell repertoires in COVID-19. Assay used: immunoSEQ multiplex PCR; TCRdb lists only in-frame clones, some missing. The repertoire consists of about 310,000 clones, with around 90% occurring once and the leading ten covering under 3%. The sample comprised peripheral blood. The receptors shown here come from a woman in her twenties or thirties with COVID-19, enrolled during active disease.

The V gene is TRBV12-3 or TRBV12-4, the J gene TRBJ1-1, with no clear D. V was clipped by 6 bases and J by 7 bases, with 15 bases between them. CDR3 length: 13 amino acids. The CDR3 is CASSTQIKNEAFF. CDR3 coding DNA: TGTGCCAGCAGCACGCAGATCAAAAATGAAGCTTTCTTT.

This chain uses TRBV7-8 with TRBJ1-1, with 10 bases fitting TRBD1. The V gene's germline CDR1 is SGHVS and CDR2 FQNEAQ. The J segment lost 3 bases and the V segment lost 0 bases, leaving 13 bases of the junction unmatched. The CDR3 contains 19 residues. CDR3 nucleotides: TGTGCCAGCAGCTTAGCGCTTTATCTGGGACAGGGGATAGACACTGAAGCTTTCTTT. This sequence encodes CASSLALYLGQGIDTEAFF.

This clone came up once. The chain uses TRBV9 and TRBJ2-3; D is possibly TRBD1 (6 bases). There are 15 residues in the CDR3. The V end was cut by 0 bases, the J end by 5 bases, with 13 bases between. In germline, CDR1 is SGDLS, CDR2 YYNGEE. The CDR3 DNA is TGTGCCAGCAGCGTAGCTTCAGGGGTCGGAGATACGCAGTATTTT. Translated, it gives CASSVASGVGDTQYF.

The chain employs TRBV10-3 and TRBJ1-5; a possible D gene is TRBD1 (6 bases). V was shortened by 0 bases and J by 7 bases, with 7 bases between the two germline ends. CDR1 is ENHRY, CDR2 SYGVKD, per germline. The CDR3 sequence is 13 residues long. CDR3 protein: CAISESQGQPQHF. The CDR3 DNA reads TGTGCCATCAGTGAGTCACAGGGACAGCCCCAGCATTTT.

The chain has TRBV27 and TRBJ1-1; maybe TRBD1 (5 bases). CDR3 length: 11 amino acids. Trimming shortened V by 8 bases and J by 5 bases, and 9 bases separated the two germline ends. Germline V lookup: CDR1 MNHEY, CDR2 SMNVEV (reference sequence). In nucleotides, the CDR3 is TGTGCCAGCGTAGGGGTGACTGAAGCTTTCTTT. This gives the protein CASVGVTEAFF.

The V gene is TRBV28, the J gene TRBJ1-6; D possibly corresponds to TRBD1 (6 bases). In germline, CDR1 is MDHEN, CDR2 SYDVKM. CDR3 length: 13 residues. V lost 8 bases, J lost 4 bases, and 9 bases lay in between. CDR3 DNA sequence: TGTGCCAGCCAGGGGTATTATAATTCACCCCTCCACTTT. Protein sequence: CASQGYYNSPLHF.

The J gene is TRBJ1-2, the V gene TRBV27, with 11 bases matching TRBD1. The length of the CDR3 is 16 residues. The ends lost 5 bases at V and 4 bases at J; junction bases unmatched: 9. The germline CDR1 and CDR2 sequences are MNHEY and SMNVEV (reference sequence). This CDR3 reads CASSQIGTGGGYGYTF. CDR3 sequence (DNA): TGTGCCAGCAGTCAAATCGGGACAGGGGGTGGCTATGGCTACACCTTC.

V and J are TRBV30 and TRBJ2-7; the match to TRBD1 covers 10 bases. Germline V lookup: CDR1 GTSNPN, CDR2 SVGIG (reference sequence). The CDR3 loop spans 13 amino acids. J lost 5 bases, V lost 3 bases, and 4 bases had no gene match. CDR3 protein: CAWRDRGVDEQYF. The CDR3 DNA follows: TGTGCCTGGAGGGACAGGGGGGTTGACGAGCAGTACTTC.

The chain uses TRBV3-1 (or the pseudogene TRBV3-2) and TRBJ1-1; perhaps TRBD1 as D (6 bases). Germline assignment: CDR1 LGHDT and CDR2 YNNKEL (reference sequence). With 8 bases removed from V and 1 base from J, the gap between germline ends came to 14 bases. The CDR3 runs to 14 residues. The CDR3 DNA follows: TGTGCCAGCGGGGGCCGGACACAGAACACTGAAGCTTTCTTT. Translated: CASGGRTQNTEAFF.

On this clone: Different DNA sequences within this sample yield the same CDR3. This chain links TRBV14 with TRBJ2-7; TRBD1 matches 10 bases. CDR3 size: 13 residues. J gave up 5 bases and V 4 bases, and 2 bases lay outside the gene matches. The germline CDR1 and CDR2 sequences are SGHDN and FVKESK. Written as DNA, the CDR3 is TGTGCCAGCAGCCCCGACAGGGGGCACGAGCAGTACTTC. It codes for CASSPDRGHEQYF.

For the CDR3, the DNA is TGTGCCAGCGGACGACAGGGGGTATTCCACGAGCAGTACTTC. Translated: CASGRQGVFHEQYF. The chain uses TRBV27 and TRBJ2-7, with TRBD1 identical over 9 bases. CDR1 and CDR2 (germline): MNHEY, SMNVEV (reference sequence). This CDR3 contains 14 residues. V was pared by 8 bases and J by 5 bases, with 10 bases of the junction left unmatched.

The CDR3 spells CASSFRGLYGYTF. CDR3 coding DNA: TGTGCCAGCAGTTTTAGGGGGCTCTATGGCTACACCTTC. V is TRBV12-3 or TRBV12-4 and J is TRBJ1-2, with 7 nucleotides matching TRBD1. After removal of 3 bases from V and 4 bases from J, the junction contained 2 bases not matched to a gene. The CDR3 has 13 amino acids.

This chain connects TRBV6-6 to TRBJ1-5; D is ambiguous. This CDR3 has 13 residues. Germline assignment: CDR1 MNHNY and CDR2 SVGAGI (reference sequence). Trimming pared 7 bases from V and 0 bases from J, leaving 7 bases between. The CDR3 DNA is TGTGCCAGCACCACCAGTAGCAATCAGCCCCAGCATTTT. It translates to CASTTSSNQPQHF.

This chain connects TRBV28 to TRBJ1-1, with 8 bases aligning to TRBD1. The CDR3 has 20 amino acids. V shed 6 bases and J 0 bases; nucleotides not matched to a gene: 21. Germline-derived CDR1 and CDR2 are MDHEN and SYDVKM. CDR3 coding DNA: TGTGCCAGCAGCTTGATACTCAGGGGGCTACGAGATTTATTGAACACTGAAGCTTTCTTT. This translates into CASSLILRGLRDLLNTEAFF.

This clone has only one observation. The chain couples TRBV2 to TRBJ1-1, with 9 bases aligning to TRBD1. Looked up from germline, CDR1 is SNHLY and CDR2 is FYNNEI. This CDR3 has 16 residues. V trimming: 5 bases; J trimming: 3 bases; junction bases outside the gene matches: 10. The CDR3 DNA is TGTGCCAGCAGTCCGGGACAGGGATTAGGGGACACTGAAGCTTTCTTT. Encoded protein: CASSPGQGLGDTEAFF. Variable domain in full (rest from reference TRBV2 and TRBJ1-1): EPEVTQTPSHQVTQMGQEVILRCVPISNHLYFYWYRQILGQKVEFLVSFYNNEISEKSEIFDDQFSVERPDGSNFTLKIRSTKLEDSAMYFCASSPGQGLGDTEAFFGQGTRLTVV.

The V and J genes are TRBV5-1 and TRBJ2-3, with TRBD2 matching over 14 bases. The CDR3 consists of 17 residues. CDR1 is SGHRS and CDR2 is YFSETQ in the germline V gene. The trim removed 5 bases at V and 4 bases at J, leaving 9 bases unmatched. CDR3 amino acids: CASSGLGTSGSPDTQYF. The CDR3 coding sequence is TGCGCCAGCAGTGGTCTCGGGACTAGCGGGAGCCCAGATACGCAGTATTTT. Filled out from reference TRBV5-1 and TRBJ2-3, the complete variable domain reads KAGVTQTPRYLIKTRGQQVTLSCSPISGHRSVSWYQQTPGQGLQFLFEYFSETQRNKGNFPGRFSGRQFSNSRSEMNVSTLELGDSALYLCASSGLGTSGSPDTQYFGPGTRLTVL.

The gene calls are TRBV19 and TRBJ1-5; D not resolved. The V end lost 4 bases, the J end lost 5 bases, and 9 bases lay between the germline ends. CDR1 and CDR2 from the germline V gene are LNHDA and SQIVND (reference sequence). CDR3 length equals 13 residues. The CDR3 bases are TGTGCCAGTAGTACGGTTCAAGATCAGCCCCAGCATTTT. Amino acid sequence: CASSTVQDQPQHF.